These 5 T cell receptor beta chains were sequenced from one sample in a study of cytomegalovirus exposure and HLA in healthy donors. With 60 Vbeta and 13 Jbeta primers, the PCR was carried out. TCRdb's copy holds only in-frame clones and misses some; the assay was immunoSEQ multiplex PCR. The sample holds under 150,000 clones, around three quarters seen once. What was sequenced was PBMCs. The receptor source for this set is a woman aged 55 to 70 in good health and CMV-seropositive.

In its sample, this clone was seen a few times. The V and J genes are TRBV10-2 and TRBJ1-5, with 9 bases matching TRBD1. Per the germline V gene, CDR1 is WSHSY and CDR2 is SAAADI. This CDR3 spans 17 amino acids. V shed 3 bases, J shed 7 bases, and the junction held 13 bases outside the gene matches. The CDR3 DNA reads TGCGCCAGCAGTGAATTAAAGGACAGGGGTTCTCGGCAGCCCCAGCATTTT. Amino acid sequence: CASSELKDRGSRQPQHF.

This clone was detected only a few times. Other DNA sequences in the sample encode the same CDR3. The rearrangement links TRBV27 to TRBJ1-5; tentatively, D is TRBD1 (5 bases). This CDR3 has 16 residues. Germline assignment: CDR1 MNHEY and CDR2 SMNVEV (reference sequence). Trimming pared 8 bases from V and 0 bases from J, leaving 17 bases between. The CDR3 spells CASSEGQGGSNQPQHF. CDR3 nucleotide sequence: TGTGCCAGCTCTGAGGGGCAGGGAGGTAGCAATCAGCCCCAGCATTTT.

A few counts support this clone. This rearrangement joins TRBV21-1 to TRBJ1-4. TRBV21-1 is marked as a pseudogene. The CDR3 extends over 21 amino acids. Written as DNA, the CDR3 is TGTGCCAGCAGTCTATGGGAACATCGGGGAAAAGACCTGACAACTAATGAAAAACTGTTTTTT. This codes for CASSLWEHRGKDLTTNEKLFF.

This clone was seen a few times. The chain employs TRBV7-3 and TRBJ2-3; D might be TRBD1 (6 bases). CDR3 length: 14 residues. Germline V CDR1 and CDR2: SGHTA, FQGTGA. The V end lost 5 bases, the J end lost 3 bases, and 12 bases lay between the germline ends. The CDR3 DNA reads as TGTGCCAGCAGCCCCCCGGACAGAACAGATACGCAGTATTTT. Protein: CASSPPDRTDTQYF.

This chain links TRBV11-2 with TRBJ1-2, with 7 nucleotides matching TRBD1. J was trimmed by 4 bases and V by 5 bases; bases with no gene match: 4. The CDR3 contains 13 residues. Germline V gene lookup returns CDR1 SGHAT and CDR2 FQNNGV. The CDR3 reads CASSPGDSYGYTF. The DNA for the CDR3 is TGTGCCAGCAGCCCTGGGGACAGCTATGGCTACACCTTC.